Listed below are T cell receptor beta chains from one sample, sequenced in a study of patients and donors after allogeneic stem cell transplantation. MiXCR, run by TCRdb on the RT-PCR reads, gives a single entry per CDR3 protein. The sample has a few hundred thousand distinct CDR3 sequences, 35% to 45% seen once. The specimen was blood, either unsorted or a sorted T cell fraction (not recorded which). The receptors here all came from a human donor who was either an allogeneic HSCT recipient or a stem cell or donor lymphocyte infusion donor (not recorded which). It is not recorded whose cells these are; they may come from a transplant donor. Each CDR3 is given with its conserved first and last residue. D genes are given only for firm matches. For some rows the clone size is stated as once, few or many, or as a class when expanded; others skip it.

d_gene	j_gene	abundance	v_gene	CDR3nt	CDR3aa
.	TRBJ2-5	few	TRBV3-1	TGTGCCAGCAGCCAAGGCTCCCGGGACAAGGAGACCCAGTACTTC	CASSQGSRDKETQYF
TRBD1	TRBJ1-1	.	TRBV20-1	TGCAGTGAAAAGACAGGGGGAGCTGAAGCTTTCTTT	CSEKTGGAEAFF
TRBD1	TRBJ2-5	.	TRBV12-3/TRBV12-4	TGTGCCAGCAGTTCCGACAGGGCCCCAGAGACCCAGTACTTC	CASSSDRAPETQYF
.	TRBJ1-1	few	TRBV5-1	TGCGCCAGCAGCGATGGAAGCTGGACTGAAGCTTTCTTT	CASSDGSWTEAFF
.	TRBJ1-1	.	TRBV12-3/TRBV12-4	TGTGCCAGCCAGTTTCTGGGGGACGGTGAAGCTTTCTTT	CASQFLGDGEAFF
TRBD1	TRBJ1-1	few	TRBV14	TGTGCCAGCAGCCGGTTTGACAGGGTTGCGACTGAAGCTTTCTTT	CASSRFDRVATEAFF
.	TRBJ2-3	.	TRBV20-1	TGCAGTGCTAGACAGGGTCCAGATACGCAGTATTTT	CSARQGPDTQYF
.	TRBJ1-1	.	TRBV5-1	TGCGCCAGCAGCTTGGCCCCCACGGTGACCACTGAAGCTTTCTTT	CASSLAPTVTTEAFF
.	TRBJ1-1	few	TRBV12-3/TRBV12-4	TGTGCCAGCAGTTTTGGGGGGCTAATGAACACTGAAGCTTTCTTT	CASSFGGLMNTEAFF
.	TRBJ2-2	.	TRBV5-6	TGTGCCAGCAGCTGGAATCAGGCGAACACCGGGGAGCTGTTTTTT	CASSWNQANTGELFF
TRBD1	TRBJ2-7	.	TRBV6-5	TGTGCCAGCAGTTACAGGGGACAGAGATACGAGCAGTACTTC	CASSYRGQRYEQYF
.	TRBJ1-1	.	TRBV3-1	TGTGCCAGCAGCCAGGGTTTCACTGAAGCTTTCTTT	CASSQGFTEAFF
.	TRBJ1-1	.	TRBV7-2	TGTGCCAGCAGCTCGGGCCCGGGCACTGAAGCTTTCTTT	CASSSGPGTEAFF
TRBD1	TRBJ2-1	.	TRBV15	TGTGCCACCAGCAGAGTTCCACAGGGGAACAATGAGCAGTTCTTC	CATSRVPQGNNEQFF
TRBD2	TRBJ2-3	.	TRBV6-2/TRBV6-3	TGTGCCAGCAGTGACGGGACTAGCGGGGTGGATACGCAGTATTTT	CASSDGTSGVDTQYF
.	TRBJ1-6	few	TRBV5-4	TGTGCCAGCAGCTTGAGTCTAAATACCTCACCCCTCCACTTT	CASSLSLNTSPLHF
TRBD1	TRBJ1-3	.	TRBV6-6	TGTGCCAGCAGTCGGACAGGGCCTGGAAACACCATATATTTT	CASSRTGPGNTIYF
.	TRBJ1-1	few	TRBV9	TGTGCCAGCAGCGTAGGGGGTGAGGGAGAAGCTTTCTTT	CASSVGGEGEAFF
TRBD2	TRBJ2-2	few	TRBV12-3/TRBV12-4	TGTGCCAGCAGTTCGACTAGCTCGAACACCGGGGAGCTGTTTTTT	CASSSTSSNTGELFF
TRBD1	TRBJ1-1	.	TRBV18	TGTGCCAGCTCACCGCTACAGGGGTCGAACACTGAAGCTTTCTTT	CASSPLQGSNTEAFF